The TCR beta chain described here comes from a study of metastatic and nonmetastatic thyroid tumors. No treatment had been given to any patient before thyroid surgery. TCRdb reassembled clones from the PCR reads with MiXCR. This sample yields 3,500 to 5,000 clones, of which around 30% are seen a single time; 25% to 30% belongs to the top ten. Trimming stripped 4 bases from V and 13 bases from J, with 16 bases between. CDR1 and CDR2 (germline): GTSNPN, SVGIG (reference sequence). The CDR3 totals 12 residues. This TCR derives from a female donor with papillary thyroid cancer or a benign thyroid nodule (not recorded which). Some clones in this sample may be carry-over from other donors' samples. Sequenced sample: adjacent normal tissue. The chain combines TRBV30 with TRBJ2-2; D is unresolved. The CDR3 region has the DNA TGTGCCTGGAAGAAATGGGAACTGGGGCTGTTTTTT. This codes for CAWKKWELGLFF.